Listed below are T cell receptor beta chains from one sample, sequenced in a study of blood T cell repertoires in COVID-19. Here immunoSEQ multiplex PCR was the method, and the copy in TCRdb shows in-frame clones only, minus some. Here the sample spans 200,000 to 250,000 clones, roughly four fifths being singletons. The sequenced sample consisted of PBMCs or T cells enriched from blood (not recorded which). The receptors were sampled from a woman aged 60-75 years who had recovered from COVID-19. CDR3s include the opening cysteine and the closing phenylalanine or tryptophan.

V gene	CDR3 protein
TRBV7-9	CASSLGQGVGYGYTF
TRBV2	CASSEESRGGYNEQFF
TRBV3-1/TRBV3-2	CASSSLPTGATNEKLFF
TRBV6-5	CASSYLQGTHEQYF
TRBV4-1	CASSLGTSYEQYF
TRBV3-1/TRBV3-2	CASSQGTSGANYNEQFF
TRBV5-6	CASSFFAGSRSYNEQFF
TRBV3-1/TRBV3-2	CASSQVNQPQHF
TRBV5-1	CASGKGVETQYF
TRBV27	CASSLLGQGPRGELFF
TRBV7-2	CASSSSGTGTSPLHF
TRBV27	CASSSGQGVFQPQHF
TRBV4-1	CASSPLLDRGRGYTF
TRBV2	CASQRMYTDTQYF
TRBV7-8	CASSFPPGLADWGQFF
TRBV27	CASRLDRGRGGELFF